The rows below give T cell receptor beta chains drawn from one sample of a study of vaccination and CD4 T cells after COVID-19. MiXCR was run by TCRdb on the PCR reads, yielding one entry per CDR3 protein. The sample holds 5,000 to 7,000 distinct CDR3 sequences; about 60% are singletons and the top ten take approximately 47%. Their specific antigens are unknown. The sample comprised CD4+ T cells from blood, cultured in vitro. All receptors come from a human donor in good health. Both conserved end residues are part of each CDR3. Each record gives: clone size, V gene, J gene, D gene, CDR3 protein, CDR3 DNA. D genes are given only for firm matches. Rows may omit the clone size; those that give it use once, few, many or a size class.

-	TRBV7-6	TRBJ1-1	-	CASSLGGATEAFF	TGTGCCAGCAGCTTAGGGGGGGCGACTGAAGCTTTCTTT
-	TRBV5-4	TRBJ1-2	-	CASSLAGTRNYGYTF	TGTGCCAGCAGCTTGGCCGGGACAAGGAACTATGGCTACACCTTC
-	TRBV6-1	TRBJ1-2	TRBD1	CASSEHGDRYGYTF	TGTGCCAGCAGTGAACATGGGGACAGATATGGCTACACCTTC
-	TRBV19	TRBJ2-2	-	CASSIDGGRGTGELFF	TGTGCCAGTAGTATAGATGGGGGCCGGGGGACCGGGGAGCTGTTTTTT
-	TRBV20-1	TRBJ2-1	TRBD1	CSANGQGVFNEQFF	TGCAGTGCTAACGGACAGGGGGTTTTCAATGAGCAGTTCTTC
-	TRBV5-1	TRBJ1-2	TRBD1	CASSLGQGITF	TGCGCCAGCAGCTTGGGACAGGGCATCACCTTC
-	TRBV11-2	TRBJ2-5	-	CASSFGTGETQYF	TGTGCCAGCAGCTTCGGGACGGGAGAGACCCAGTACTTC
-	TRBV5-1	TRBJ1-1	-	CASSIQSRRLGTEAFF	TGCGCCAGCAGCATCCAAAGTCGGCGCCTGGGCACTGAAGCTTTCTTT
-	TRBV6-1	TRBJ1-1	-	CASRLPNTEAFF	TGTGCCAGCCGGTTGCCGAACACTGAAGCTTTCTTT
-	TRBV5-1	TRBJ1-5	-	CASSLDWGDQPQHF	TGCGCCAGCAGCTTGGATTGGGGGGATCAGCCCCAGCATTTT
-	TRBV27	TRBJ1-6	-	CASSLLVSGGHYNSPLHF	TGTGCCAGCAGTTTATTGGTTAGCGGCGGTCACTATAATTCACCCCTCCACTTT
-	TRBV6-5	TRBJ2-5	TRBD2	CASSYASGGKETQYF	TGTGCCAGCAGTTACGCGAGCGGGGGGAAAGAGACCCAGTACTTC
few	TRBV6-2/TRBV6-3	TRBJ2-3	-	CASSYEWLASTDTQYF	TGTGCCAGCAGTTACGAGTGGCTTGCTAGCACAGATACGCAGTATTTT
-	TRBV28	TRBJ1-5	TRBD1	CASSRYWTGDINQPQHF	TGTGCCAGCAGTCGCTACTGGACAGGGGACATCAATCAGCCCCAGCATTTT
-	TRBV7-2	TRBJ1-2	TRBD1	CASSSAQDRGYGYTF	TGTGCCAGCAGCTCGGCCCAGGACAGGGGGTATGGCTACACCTTC
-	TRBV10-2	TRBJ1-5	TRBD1	CASSESGTVYSNQPQHF	TGCGCCAGCAGTGAGTCGGGGACAGTTTATAGCAATCAGCCCCAGCATTTT
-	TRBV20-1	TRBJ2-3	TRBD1	CSAPMRGGDSKNTQYF	TGCAGTGCTCCCATGAGAGGGGGCGATAGTAAAAATACGCAGTATTTT
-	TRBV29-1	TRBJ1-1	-	CSVGGRGGGMNTEAFF	TGCAGCGTTGGGGGGAGAGGAGGGGGGATGAACACTGAAGCTTTCTTT
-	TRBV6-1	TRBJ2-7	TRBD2	CASSEYKPGGYEQYF	TGTGCCAGCAGTGAATATAAGCCGGGGGGCTACGAGCAGTACTTC
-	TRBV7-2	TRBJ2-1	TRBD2	CASSLDISGSSYNEQFF	TGTGCCAGCAGCTTAGATATTAGCGGGTCCTCCTACAATGAGCAGTTCTTC
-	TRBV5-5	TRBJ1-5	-	CASSLVVNQPQHF	TGTGCCAGCAGCTTGGTGGTCAATCAGCCCCAGCATTTT
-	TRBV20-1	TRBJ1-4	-	CSASIGLPNEKLFF	TGCAGTGCTTCTATCGGACTCCCGAATGAAAAACTGTTTTTT
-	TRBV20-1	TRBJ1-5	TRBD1	CSASGGGRTGGNQPQHF	TGCAGTGCTAGTGGGGGGGGACGGACAGGGGGAAATCAGCCCCAGCATTTT
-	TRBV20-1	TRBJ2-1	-	CSAGRHNEQFF	TGCAGTGCTGGAAGGCACAATGAGCAGTTCTTC
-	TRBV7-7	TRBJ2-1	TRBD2	CASSPGLAGRKDEQFF	TGTGCCAGCAGCCCGGGACTAGCGGGGAGGAAGGATGAGCAGTTCTTC
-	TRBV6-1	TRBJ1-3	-	CASSEVELNTIYF	TGTGCCAGCAGTGAGGTGGAGCTAAACACCATATATTTT
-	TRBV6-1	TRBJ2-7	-	CATAWGDYLYEQYF	TGTGCCACCGCGTGGGGAGACTACCTATACGAGCAGTACTTC
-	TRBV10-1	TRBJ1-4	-	CASSDATRATNEKLFF	TGCGCCAGCAGTGACGCCACTAGAGCAACTAATGAAAAACTGTTTTTT
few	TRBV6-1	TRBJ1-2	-	CASSEAFSYGYTF	TGTGCCAGCAGTGAAGCTTTTTCCTATGGCTACACCTTC
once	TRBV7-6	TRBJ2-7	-	CASSPAGSTYEQYF	TGTGCCAGCAGCCCTGCCGGGTCGACCTACGAGCAGTACTTC
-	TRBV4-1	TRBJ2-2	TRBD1	CASSPQGAGTGELFF	TGCGCCAGCAGCCCACAGGGGGCTGGGACCGGGGAGCTGTTTTTT
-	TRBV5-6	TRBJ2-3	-	CASSAGSGFTDTQYF	TGTGCCAGCAGCGCCGGCAGCGGGTTCACAGATACGCAGTATTTT
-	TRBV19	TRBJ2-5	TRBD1	CASSMGPGQGQETQYF	TGTGCCAGTAGTATGGGACCGGGACAGGGCCAAGAGACCCAGTACTTC
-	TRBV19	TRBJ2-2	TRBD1	CASTHSRTGATGELFF	TGTGCCAGTACCCACTCGCGGACAGGGGCCACCGGGGAGCTGTTTTTT
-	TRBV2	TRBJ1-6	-	CARGTENSPLHF	TGTGCCAGAGGGACGGAAAATTCACCCCTCCACTTT
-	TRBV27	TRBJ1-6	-	CASSVFRQNSPLHF	TGTGCCAGCAGCGTATTTCGACAGAATTCACCCCTCCACTTT
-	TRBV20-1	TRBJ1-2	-	CSAPPRGGPGGYTF	TGCAGTGCCCCCCCCCGGGGAGGCCCGGGAGGCTACACCTTC
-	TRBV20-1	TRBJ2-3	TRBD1	CSAPTGAFTDTQYF	TGCAGTGCACCCACAGGGGCCTTCACAGATACGCAGTATTTT
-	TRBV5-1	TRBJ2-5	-	CASSLTGVYQETQYF	TGCGCCAGCAGCCTGACCGGGGTGTACCAAGAGACCCAGTACTTC
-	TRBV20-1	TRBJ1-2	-	CSALRHGGDGYTF	TGCAGTGCTCTTCGACACGGGGGCGATGGCTACACCTTC
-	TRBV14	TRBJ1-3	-	CASSQIRRGSGNTIYF	TGTGCCAGCAGCCAAATTCGGCGGGGTTCGGGAAACACCATATATTTT
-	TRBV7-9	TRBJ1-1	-	CASSSMNTEAFF	TGTGCCAGCAGTTCTATGAACACTGAAGCTTTCTTT
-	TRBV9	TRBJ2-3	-	CASSVVDGQIDTQYF	TGTGCCAGCAGCGTAGTGGACGGACAGATCGATACGCAGTATTTT
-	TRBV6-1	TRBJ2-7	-	CASSPMGGREQYF	TGTGCCAGCAGCCCCATGGGGGGACGCGAGCAGTACTTC
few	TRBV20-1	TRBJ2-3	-	CSARPGTDTQYF	TGCAGTGCTAGACCCGGCACAGATACGCAGTATTTT
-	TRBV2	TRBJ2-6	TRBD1	CASSVGQYGANVLTF	TGTGCCAGCAGTGTGGGACAGTACGGGGCCAACGTCCTGACTTTC